The present TCR beta chain was sequenced within a study of T cell changes during pregnancy in multiple sclerosis. TCRdb keeps only in-frame clones here, not all; method: immunoSEQ multiplex PCR. The profile covers fewer than 85,000 clones, with around nine tenths appearing a single time and about 1.9% taken by the ten largest. Looked up from germline, CDR1 is MDHEN and CDR2 is SYDVKM. J was trimmed by 4 bases and V by 5 bases; bases with no gene match: 5. The length of the CDR3 is 14 residues. The source of this sequence is a female donor with multiple sclerosis, enrolled in a pregnancy study. The specimen was peripheral blood, collected before pregnancy. V is TRBV28 and J is TRBJ1-2; 9 bases line up with TRBD1. The CDR3 bases are TGTGCCAGCAGTGGACAGGGGTCTAGCTATGGCTACACCTTC. It is translated as CASSGQGSSYGYTF.